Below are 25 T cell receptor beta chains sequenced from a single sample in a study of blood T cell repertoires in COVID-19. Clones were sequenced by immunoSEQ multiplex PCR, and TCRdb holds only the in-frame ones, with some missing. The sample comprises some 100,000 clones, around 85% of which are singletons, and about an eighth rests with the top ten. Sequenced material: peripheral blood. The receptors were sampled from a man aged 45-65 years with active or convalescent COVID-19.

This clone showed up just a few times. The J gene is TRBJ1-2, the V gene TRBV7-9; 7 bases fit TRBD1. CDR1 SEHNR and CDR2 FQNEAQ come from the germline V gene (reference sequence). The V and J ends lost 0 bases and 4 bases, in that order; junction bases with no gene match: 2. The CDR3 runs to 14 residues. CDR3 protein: CASSLAAGGYGYTF. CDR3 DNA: TGTGCCAGCAGCTTAGCGGCAGGGGGCTATGGCTACACCTTC. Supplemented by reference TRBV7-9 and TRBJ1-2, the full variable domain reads DTGVSQNPRHKITKRGQNVTFRCDPISEHNRLYWYRQTLGQGPEFLTYFQNEAQLEKSRLLSDRFSAERPKGSFSTLEIQRTEQGDSAMYLCASSLAAGGYGYTFGSGTRLTVV.

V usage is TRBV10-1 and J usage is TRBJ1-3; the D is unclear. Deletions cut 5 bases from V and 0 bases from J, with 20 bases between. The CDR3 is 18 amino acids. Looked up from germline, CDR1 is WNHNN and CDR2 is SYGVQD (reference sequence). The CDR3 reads CASSTGRGYGPSGNTIYF. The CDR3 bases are TGCGCCAGCAGTACCGGTCGAGGGTACGGACCCTCTGGAAACACCATATATTTT.

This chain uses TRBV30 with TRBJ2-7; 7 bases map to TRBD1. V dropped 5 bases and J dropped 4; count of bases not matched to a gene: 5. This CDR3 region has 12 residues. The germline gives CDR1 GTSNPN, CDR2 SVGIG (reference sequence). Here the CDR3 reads CAWSGTAYEQYF. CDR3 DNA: TGTGCCTGGTCCGGGACAGCATACGAGCAGTACTTC.

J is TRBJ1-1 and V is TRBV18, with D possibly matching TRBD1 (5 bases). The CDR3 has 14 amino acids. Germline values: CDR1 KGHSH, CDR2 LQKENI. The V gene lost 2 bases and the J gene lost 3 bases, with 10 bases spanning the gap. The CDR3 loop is CASSPIPGDTEAFF. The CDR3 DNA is TGTGCCAGCTCACCAATTCCGGGGGACACTGAAGCTTTCTTT.

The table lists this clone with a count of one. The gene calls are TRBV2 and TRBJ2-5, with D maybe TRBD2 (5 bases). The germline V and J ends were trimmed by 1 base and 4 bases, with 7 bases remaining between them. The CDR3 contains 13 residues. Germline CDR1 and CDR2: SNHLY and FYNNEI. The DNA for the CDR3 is TGTGCCAGCAGTGAAGATGCGGGAGAGACCCAGTACTTC. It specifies CASSEDAGETQYF. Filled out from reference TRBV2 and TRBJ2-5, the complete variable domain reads EPEVTQTPSHQVTQMGQEVILRCVPISNHLYFYWYRQILGQKVEFLVSFYNNEISEKSEIFDDQFSVERPDGSNFTLKIRSTKLEDSAMYFCASSEDAGETQYFGPGTRLLVL.

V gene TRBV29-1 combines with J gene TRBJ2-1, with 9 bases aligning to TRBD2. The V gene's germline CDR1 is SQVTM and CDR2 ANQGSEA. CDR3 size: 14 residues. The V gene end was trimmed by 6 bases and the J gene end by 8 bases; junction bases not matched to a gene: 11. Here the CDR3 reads CSVLRGRASYEQFF. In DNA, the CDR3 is TGCAGCGTCCTCCGCGGGAGGGCCTCCTATGAGCAGTTCTTC.

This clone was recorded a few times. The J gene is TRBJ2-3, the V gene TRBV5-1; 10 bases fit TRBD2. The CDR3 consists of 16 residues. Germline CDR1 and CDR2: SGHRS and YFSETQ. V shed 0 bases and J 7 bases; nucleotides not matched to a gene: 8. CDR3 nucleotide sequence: TGCGCCAGCAGCTTGGAAAGCGGGAGGGCTCGGAATACGCAGTATTTT. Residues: CASSLESGRARNTQYF.

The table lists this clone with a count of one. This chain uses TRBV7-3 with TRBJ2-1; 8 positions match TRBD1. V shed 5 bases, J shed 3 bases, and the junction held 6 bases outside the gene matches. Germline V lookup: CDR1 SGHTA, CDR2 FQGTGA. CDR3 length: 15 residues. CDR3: CASSTSRGHYNEQFF. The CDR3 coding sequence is TGTGCCAGCAGCACGTCCAGGGGGCACTACAATGAGCAGTTCTTC. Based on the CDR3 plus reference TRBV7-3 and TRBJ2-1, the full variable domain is GAGVSQTPSNKVTEKGKYVELRCDPISGHTALYWYRQSLGQGPEFLIYFQGTGAADDSGLPNDRFFAVRPEGSVSTLKIQRTERGDSAVYLCASSTSRGHYNEQFFGPGTRLTVL.

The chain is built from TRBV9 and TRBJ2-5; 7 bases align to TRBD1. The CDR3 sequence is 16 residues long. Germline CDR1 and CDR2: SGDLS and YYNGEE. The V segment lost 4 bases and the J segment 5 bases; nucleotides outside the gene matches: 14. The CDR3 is CASSPRPGGVSETQYF. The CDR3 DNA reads TGTGCCAGCAGCCCACGTCCAGGGGGTGTCAGTGAGACCCAGTACTTC.

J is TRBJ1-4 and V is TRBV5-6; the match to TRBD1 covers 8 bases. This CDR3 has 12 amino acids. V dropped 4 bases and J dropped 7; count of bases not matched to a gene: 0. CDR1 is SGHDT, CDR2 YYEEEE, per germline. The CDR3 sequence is CASSGTGEKLFF. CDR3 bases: TGTGCCAGCAGCGGGACAGGTGAAAAACTGTTTTTT.

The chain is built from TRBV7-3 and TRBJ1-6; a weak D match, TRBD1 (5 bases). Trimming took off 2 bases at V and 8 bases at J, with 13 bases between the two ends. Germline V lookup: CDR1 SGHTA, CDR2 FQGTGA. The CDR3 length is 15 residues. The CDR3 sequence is CASSLGQGVDSPLHF. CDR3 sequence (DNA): TGTGCCAGCAGCTTAGGGCAAGGGGTAGATTCACCCCTCCACTTT.

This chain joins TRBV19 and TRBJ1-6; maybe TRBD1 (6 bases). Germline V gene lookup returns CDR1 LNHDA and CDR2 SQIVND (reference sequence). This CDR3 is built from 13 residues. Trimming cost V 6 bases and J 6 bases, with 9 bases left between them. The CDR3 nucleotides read TGTGCCAGTAGGACAGGAGTTAATTCACCCCTCCACTTT. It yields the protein CASRTGVNSPLHF.

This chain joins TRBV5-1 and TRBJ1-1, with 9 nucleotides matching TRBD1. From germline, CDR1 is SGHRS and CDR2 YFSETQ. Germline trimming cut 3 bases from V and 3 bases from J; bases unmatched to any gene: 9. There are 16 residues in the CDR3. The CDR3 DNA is TGCGCCAGCAGCTGGGGACAGGGCCGGAGGGACACTGAAGCTTTCTTT. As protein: CASSWGQGRRDTEAFF.

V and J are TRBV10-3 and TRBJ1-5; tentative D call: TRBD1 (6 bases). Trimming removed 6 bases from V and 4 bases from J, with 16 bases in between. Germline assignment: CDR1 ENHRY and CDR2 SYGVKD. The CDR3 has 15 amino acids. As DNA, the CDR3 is TGTGCCATCAGCATTGGGGTGGGGGCTAATCAGCCCCAGCATTTT. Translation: CAISIGVGANQPQHF.

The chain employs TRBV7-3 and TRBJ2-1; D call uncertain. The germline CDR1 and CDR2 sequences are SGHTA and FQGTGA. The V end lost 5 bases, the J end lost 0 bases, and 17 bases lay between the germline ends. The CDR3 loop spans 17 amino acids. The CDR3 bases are TGTGCCAGCAGCCTCCATTCTACCTTCGACTCCTACAATGAGCAGTTCTTC. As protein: CASSLHSTFDSYNEQFF.

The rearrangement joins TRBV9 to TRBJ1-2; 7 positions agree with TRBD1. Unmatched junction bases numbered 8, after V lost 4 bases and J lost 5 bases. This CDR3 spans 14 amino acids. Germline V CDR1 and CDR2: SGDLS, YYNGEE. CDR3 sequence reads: CASSSTTGRYGYTF. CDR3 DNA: TGTGCCAGCAGCTCCACGACAGGGCGGTATGGCTACACCTTC.

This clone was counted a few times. The CDR3 sequence is CASSPRRQGRYEQYF. The CDR3 DNA follows: TGTGCCAGCAGCCCCAGACGACAGGGGCGGTACGAGCAGTACTTC. The chain recombines TRBV7-6 with TRBJ2-7; 8 bases are shared with TRBD1. CDR1 and CDR2 (germline): SGHVS, FNYEAQ. Trimming removed 5 bases from V and 4 bases from J; junction bases left unmatched: 10. CDR3 length: 15 amino acids.

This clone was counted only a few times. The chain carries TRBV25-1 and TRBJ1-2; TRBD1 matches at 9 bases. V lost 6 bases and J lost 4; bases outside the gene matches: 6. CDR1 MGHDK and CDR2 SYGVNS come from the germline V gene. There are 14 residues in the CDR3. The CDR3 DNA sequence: TGTGCCAGCAGCCCAGGACAGGGGTTCTATGGCTACACCTTC. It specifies CASSPGQGFYGYTF.

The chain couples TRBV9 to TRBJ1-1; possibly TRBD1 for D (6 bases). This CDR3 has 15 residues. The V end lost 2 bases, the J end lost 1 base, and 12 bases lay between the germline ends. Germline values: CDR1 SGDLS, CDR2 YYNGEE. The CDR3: CASSVGGAENTEAFF. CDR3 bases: TGTGCCAGCAGCGTTGGGGGGGCAGAGAACACTGAAGCTTTCTTT.

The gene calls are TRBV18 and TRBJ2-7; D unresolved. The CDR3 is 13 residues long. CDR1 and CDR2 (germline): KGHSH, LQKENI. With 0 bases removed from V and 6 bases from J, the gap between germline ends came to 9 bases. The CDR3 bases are TGTGCCAGCTCACCACCGACTGATAGCGAGCAGTACTTC. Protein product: CASSPPTDSEQYF.

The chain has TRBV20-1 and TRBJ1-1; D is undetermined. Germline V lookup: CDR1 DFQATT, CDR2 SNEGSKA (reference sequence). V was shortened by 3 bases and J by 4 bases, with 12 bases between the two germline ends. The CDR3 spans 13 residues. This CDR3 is CSASLTGSTEAFF. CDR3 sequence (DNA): TGCAGTGCTAGTCTGACGGGGTCCACTGAAGCTTTCTTT.

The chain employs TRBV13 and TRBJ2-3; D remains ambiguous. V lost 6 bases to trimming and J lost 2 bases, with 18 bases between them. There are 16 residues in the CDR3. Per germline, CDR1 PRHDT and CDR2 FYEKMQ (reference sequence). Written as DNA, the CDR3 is TGTGCCAGCAGTATAAGACTGACGATGATCACAGATACGCAGTATTTT. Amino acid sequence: CASSIRLTMITDTQYF.

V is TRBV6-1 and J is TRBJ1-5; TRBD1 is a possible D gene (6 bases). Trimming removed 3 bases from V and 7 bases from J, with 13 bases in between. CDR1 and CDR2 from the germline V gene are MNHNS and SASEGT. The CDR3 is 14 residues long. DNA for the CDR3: TGTGCCAGCAGTGAGCTGGGGGCAGGGCAGCCCCAGCATTTT. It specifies CASSELGAGQPQHF.

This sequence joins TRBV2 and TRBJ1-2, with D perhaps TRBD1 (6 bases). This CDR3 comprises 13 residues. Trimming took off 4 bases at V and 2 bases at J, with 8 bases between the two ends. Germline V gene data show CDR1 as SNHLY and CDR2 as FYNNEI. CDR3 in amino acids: CASSVQGNYGYTF. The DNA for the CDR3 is TGTGCCAGCAGTGTACAGGGAAACTATGGCTACACCTTC.

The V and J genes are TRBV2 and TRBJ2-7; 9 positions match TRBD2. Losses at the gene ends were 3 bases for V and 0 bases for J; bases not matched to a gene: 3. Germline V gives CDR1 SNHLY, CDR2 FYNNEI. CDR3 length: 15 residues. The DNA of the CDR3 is TGTGCCAGCAGTGACGGCGGGAGGGGCTCCTACGAGCAGTACTTC. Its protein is CASSDGGRGSYEQYF.